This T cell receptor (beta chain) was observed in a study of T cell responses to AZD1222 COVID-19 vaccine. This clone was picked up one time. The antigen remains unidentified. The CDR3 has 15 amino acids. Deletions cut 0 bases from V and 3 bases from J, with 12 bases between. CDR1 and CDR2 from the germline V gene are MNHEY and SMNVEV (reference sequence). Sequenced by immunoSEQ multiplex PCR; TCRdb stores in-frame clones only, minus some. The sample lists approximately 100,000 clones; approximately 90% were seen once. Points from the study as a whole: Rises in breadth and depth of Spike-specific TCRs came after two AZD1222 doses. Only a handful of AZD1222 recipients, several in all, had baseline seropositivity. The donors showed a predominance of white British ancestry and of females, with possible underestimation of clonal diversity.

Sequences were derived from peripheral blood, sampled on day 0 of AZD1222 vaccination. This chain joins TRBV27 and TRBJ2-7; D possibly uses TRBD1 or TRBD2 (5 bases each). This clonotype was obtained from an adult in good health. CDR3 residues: CASSLSIRGDYEQYF. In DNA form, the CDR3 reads TGTGCCAGCAGTTTATCCATACGAGGGGACTACGAGCAGTACTTC.